A selection of T cell receptor beta chains follows, all from one sample in a study of blood T cell repertoires in COVID-19. Repertoires were generated with immunoSEQ multiplex PCR, while TCRdb's copy carries only in-frame clones and drops some. Of 150,000 to 200,000 clones detected, about 84% appear once; the ten largest clones hold approximately 6%. Input material: PBMCs or T cells enriched from blood (not recorded which). The receptor set was obtained from a man in his forties or fifties who had recovered from COVID-19. The CDR3 runs from the conserved cysteine through the conserved F or W. Each record gives: J gene, V gene, clone size, D gene, CDR3 protein, CDR3 DNA. The D gene is left open where the match is weak. Part of the rows lack a size; the others show once, few, many or a class for expanded clones.

J gene: TRBJ2-6
V gene: TRBV25-1
clone size: once
D gene: .
CDR3 protein: CASSVRQVDSGANVLTF
CDR3 DNA: TGTGCCAGCAGTGTTCGACAGGTAGACTCTGGGGCCAACGTCCTGACTTTC

J gene: TRBJ1-5
V gene: TRBV3-1/TRBV3-2
clone size: once
D gene: .
CDR3 protein: CASSPSRGNQPQHF
CDR3 DNA: TGTGCCAGCAGCCCTTCCAGGGGCAATCAGCCCCAGCATTTT

J gene: TRBJ2-3
V gene: TRBV5-1
clone size: .
D gene: .
CDR3 protein: CASSTGLEADTQYF
CDR3 DNA: TGCGCCAGCAGCACGGGACTCGAGGCAGATACGCAGTATTTT

J gene: TRBJ1-6
V gene: TRBV19
clone size: once
D gene: .
CDR3 protein: CASSTGIGNSPLHF
CDR3 DNA: TGTGCCAGTAGTACAGGCATAGGTAATTCACCCCTCCACTTT

J gene: TRBJ2-3
V gene: TRBV11-3
clone size: .
D gene: .
CDR3 protein: CASSAAFPPEGTQYF
CDR3 DNA: TGTGCCAGCAGCGCAGCCTTCCCTCCCGAGGGTACGCAGTATTTT

J gene: TRBJ2-1
V gene: TRBV6-5
clone size: .
D gene: TRBD2
CDR3 protein: CASRTSVREQFF
CDR3 DNA: TGTGCCAGCAGAACTAGCGTGCGTGAGCAGTTCTTC

J gene: TRBJ1-4
V gene: TRBV7-8
clone size: .
D gene: .
CDR3 protein: CASSLESRGEKLFF
CDR3 DNA: TGTGCCAGCAGCTTAGAATCAAGGGGTGAAAAACTGTTTTTT

J gene: TRBJ2-3
V gene: TRBV9
clone size: .
D gene: .
CDR3 protein: CASSVGGLETDTQYF
CDR3 DNA: TGTGCCAGCAGCGTAGGGGGACTCGAGACAGATACGCAGTATTTT

J gene: TRBJ2-1
V gene: TRBV24-1
clone size: .
D gene: .
CDR3 protein: CATVSSLGEQFF
CDR3 DNA: TGTGCCACCGTGTCCAGCCTAGGTGAGCAGTTCTTC

J gene: TRBJ1-4
V gene: TRBV7-2
clone size: once
D gene: .
CDR3 protein: CASGVVSLTNEKLFF
CDR3 DNA: TGTGCCAGTGGAGTTGTATCCCTAACTAATGAAAAACTGTTTTTT

J gene: TRBJ1-2
V gene: TRBV9
clone size: .
D gene: .
CDR3 protein: CASSAHREIIYGYTF
CDR3 DNA: TGTGCCAGCAGCGCCCACAGGGAAATTATCTATGGCTACACCTTC

J gene: TRBJ2-5
V gene: TRBV2
clone size: .
D gene: .
CDR3 protein: CASSPGTARETQYF
CDR3 DNA: TGTGCCAGCAGTCCCGGGACTGCCAGGGAGACCCAGTACTTC

J gene: TRBJ1-1
V gene: TRBV5-5
clone size: .
D gene: .
CDR3 protein: CASTSWAGNTEAFF
CDR3 DNA: TGTGCCAGCACCTCATGGGCAGGGAACACTGAAGCTTTCTTT

J gene: TRBJ2-3
V gene: TRBV19
clone size: .
D gene: .
CDR3 protein: CASSRTVGSVTDTQYF
CDR3 DNA: TGTGCCAGTAGTAGGACAGTCGGATCAGTCACAGATACGCAGTATTTT

J gene: TRBJ2-1
V gene: TRBV9
clone size: .
D gene: TRBD2
CDR3 protein: CASSATSGLHNEQFF
CDR3 DNA: TGTGCCAGCAGCGCGACTAGCGGGCTCCACAATGAGCAGTTCTTC

J gene: TRBJ1-5
V gene: TRBV12-3/TRBV12-4
clone size: .
D gene: .
CDR3 protein: CASSLASDQPQHF
CDR3 DNA: TGTGCCAGCAGTTTAGCGTCGGATCAGCCCCAGCATTTT

J gene: TRBJ2-3
V gene: TRBV2
clone size: .
D gene: TRBD2
CDR3 protein: CASSRLAGVGDTQYF
CDR3 DNA: TGTGCCAGCTCCAGACTAGCGGGGGTAGGAGATACGCAGTATTTT

J gene: TRBJ1-2
V gene: TRBV27
clone size: .
D gene: .
CDR3 protein: CASSLSPRDYGYTF
CDR3 DNA: TGTGCCAGCAGTTTATCTCCCAGGGACTATGGCTACACCTTC

J gene: TRBJ2-5
V gene: TRBV19
clone size: .
D gene: TRBD1
CDR3 protein: CASSPGTGVGQETQYF
CDR3 DNA: TGTGCCAGTAGTCCTGGGACAGGGGTAGGCCAAGAGACCCAGTACTTC